The entry that follows covers one T cell receptor beta chain sequence. The sample comes from a study of OX40 agonist ivuxolimab in advanced cancers. Data came from immunoSEQ multiplex PCR; TCRdb stores just in-frame clones and leaves some out. The sample carries around 100,000 clones, about 86% recorded once. Germline CDR1 reads SNHLY; CDR2 reads FYNNEI. The CDR3 runs 15 residues. Between the trimmed V and J ends, which lost 7 bases and 6 bases, there was a span of 19 bases. The sample was CD4+ or CD8+ T cells sorted from blood, taken in a trial of the OX40 agonist ivuxolimab. The clonotype was recovered from an adult with an advanced solid tumor such as melanoma, head and neck, liver or kidney cancer. The chain is built from TRBV2 and TRBJ2-1, with D maybe TRBD1 (6 bases). The DNA of the CDR3 is TGTGCCAGCACTTTACAGGGTGTAAACTCCAATGAGCAGTTCTTC. It specifies CASTLQGVNSNEQFF.